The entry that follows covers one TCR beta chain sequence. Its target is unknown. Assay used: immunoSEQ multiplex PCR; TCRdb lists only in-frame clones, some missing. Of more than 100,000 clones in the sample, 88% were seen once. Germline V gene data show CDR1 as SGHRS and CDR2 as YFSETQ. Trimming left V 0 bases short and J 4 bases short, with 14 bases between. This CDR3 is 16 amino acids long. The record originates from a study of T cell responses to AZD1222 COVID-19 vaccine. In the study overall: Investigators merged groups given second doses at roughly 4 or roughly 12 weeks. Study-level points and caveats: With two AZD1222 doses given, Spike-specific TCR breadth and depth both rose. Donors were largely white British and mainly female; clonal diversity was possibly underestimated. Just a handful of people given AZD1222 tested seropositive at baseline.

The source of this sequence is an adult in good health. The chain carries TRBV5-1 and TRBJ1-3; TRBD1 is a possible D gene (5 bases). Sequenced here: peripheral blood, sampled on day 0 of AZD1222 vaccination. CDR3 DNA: TGCGCCAGCAGCTTGGATCAGGGAGCGGCCGGAAACACCATATATTTT. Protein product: CASSLDQGAAGNTIYF. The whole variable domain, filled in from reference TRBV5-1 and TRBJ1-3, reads KAGVTQTPRYLIKTRGQQVTLSCSPISGHRSVSWYQQTPGQGLQFLFEYFSETQRNKGNFPGRFSGRQFSNSRSEMNVSTLELGDSALYLCASSLDQGAAGNTIYFGEGSWLTVV.